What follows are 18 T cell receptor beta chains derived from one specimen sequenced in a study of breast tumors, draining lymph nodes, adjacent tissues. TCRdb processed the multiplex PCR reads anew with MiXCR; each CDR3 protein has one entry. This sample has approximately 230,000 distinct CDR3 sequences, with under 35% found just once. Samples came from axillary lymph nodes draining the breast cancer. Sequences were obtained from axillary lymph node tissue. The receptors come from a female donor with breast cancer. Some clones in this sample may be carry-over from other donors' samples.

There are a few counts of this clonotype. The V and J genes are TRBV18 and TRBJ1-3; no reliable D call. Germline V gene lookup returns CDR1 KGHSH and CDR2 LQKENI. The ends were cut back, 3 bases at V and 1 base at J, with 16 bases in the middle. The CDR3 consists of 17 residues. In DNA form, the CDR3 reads TGTGCCAGCTCACCCATCCCCCCAGGCAGGTCTGGAAACACCATATATTTT. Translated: CASSPIPPGRSGNTIYF.

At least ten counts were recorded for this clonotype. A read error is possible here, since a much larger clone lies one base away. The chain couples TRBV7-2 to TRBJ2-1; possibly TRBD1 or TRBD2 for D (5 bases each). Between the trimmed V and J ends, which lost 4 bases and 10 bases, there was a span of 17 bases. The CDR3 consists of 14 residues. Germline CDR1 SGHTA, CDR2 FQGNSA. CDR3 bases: TGTGCCAGCAGCTGGGGCAGGAGGATCAGAGAGCAGTTCTTC. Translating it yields CASSWGRRIREQFF.

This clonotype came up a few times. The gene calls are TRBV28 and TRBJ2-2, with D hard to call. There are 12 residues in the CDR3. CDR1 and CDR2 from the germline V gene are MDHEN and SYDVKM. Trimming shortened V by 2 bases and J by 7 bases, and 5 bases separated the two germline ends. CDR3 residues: CASSLRIGELFF. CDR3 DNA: TGTGCCAGCAGTTTAAGGATCGGGGAGCTGTTTTTT.

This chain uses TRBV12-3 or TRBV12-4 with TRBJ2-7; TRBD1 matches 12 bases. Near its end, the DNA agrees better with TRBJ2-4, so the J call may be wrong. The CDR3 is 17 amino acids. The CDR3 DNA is TGTGCCAGCAGCAACCCGGGACAGGGGGCGGCCAAAAACATTCAGTACTTC. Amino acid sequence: CASSNPGQGAAKNIQYF.

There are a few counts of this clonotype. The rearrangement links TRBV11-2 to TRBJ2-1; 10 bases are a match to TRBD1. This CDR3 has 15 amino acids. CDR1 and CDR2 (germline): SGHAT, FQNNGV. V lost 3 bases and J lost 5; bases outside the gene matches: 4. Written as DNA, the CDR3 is TGTGCCAGCAGCTTGACAGGGGGCTACGACAATGAGCAGTTCTTC. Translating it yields CASSLTGGYDNEQFF.

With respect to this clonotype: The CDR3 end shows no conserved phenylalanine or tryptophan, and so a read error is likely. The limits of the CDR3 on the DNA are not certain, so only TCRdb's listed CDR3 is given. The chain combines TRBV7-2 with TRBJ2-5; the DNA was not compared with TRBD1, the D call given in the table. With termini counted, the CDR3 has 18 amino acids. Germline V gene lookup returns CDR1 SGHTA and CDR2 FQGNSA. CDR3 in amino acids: CASSPGGGNSGSPLHFGN.

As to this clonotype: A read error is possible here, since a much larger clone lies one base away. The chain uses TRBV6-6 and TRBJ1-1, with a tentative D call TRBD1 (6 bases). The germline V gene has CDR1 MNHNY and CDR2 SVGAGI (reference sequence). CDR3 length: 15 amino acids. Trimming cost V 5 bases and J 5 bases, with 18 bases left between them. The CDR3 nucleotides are TGTGCCAGCAGTCAGACGGACAGCCTGGGGACTGAAGCTTTCTTT. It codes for CASSQTDSLGTEAFF.

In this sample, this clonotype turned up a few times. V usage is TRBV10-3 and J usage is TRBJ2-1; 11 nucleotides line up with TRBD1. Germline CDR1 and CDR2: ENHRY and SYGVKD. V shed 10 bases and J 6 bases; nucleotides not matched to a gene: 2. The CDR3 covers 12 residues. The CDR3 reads CATGQGANEQFF. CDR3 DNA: TGTGCCACTGGACAGGGGGCCAATGAGCAGTTCTTC.

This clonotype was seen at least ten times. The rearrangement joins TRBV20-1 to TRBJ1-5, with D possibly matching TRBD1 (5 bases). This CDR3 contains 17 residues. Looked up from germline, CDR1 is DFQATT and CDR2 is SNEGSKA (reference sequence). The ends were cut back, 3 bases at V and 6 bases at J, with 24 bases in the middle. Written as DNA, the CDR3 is TGCAGTGCTAGCCCCTCGGGACTGTCAGCTGGTTTTCAGCCCCAGCATTTT. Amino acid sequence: CSASPSGLSAGFQPQHF.

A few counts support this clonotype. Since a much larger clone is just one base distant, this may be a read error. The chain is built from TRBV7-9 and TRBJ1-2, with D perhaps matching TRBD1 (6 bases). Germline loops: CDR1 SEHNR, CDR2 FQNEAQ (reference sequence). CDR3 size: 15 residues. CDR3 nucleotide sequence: TGTGCCAGCAGCTCCAACAGGGTTTTAAGGGATGGCTACCCCTTC. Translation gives CASSSNRVLRDGYPF.

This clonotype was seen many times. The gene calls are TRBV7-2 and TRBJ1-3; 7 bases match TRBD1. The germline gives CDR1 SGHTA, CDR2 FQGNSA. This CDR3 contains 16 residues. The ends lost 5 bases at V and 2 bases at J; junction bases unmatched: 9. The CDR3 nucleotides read TGTGCCAGCAGCCAGCCGGGCCAGGGGGCTGGAAACACCATATATTTT. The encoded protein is CASSQPGQGAGNTIYF.

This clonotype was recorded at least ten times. The CDR3 sequence: CAWSGTGANQPQHF. The CDR3 DNA reads as TGTGCCTGGAGTGGCACAGGGGCGAATCAGCCCCAGCATTTT. The chain joins TRBV30 to TRBJ1-5, with 7 positions matching TRBD1. The V segment lost 1 base and the J segment 4 bases; nucleotides outside the gene matches: 4. Germline CDR1 is GTSNPN and CDR2 is SVGIG (reference sequence). This CDR3 has 14 amino acids.

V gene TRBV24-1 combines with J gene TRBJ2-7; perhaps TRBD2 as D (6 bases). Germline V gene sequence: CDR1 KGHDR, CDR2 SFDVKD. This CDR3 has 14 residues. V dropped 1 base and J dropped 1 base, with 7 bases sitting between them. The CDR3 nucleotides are TGTGCCACCAGTGATTTTGGGGGGTCCTACGAGCAGTACTTC. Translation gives CATSDFGGSYEQYF.

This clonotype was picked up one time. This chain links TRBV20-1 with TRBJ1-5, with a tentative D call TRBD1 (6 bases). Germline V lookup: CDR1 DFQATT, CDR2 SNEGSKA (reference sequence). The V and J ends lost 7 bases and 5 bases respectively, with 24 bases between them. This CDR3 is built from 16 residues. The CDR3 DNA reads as TGCAGTGTCAGGAAGGGGGGGGCAAAGACTTATCAGCCCCAGCATTTT. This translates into CSVRKGGAKTYQPQHF.

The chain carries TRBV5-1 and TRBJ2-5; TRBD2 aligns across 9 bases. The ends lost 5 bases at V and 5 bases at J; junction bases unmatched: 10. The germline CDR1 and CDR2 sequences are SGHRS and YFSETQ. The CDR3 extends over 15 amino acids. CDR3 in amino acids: CASRLAGAHRETQYF. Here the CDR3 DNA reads TGCGCCAGCAGATTAGCGGGGGCCCACCGGGAGACCCAGTACTTC.

In nucleotides, the CDR3 is TGCGCCAGCAGCCAAGACAGGGCCCAGGGGCCCCAGCATTTT. Amino acid sequence: CASSQDRAQGPQHF. This chain joins TRBV4-3 and TRBJ1-5; TRBD1 is a possible D gene (5 bases). Deletions cut 0 bases from V and 9 bases from J, with 12 bases between. Germline assignment: CDR1 LGHNA and CDR2 YSLEER. The CDR3 contains 14 residues.

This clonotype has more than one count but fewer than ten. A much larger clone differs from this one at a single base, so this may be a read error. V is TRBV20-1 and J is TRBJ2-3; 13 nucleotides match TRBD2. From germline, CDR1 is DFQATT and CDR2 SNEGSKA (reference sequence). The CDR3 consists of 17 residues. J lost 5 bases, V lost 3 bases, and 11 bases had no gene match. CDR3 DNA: TGCAGTGCTAGTCGCGGACTAGCGGGAGCGCCGATAGATACGCAGTATTTT. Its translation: CSASRGLAGAPIDTQYF.

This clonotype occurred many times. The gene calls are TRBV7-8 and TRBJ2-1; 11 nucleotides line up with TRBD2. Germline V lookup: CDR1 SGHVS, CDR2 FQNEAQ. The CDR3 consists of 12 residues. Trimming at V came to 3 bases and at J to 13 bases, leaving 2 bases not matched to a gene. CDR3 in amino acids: CASSLTSGKQFF. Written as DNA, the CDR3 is TGTGCCAGCAGCTTGACTAGCGGGAAACAGTTCTTC.